Each of the 15 T cell receptor beta chains below was sequenced from the same sample in a study of blood T cell repertoires in COVID-19. Generated by immunoSEQ multiplex PCR, the TCRdb table keeps only in-frame clones and is missing some. The top ten hold about 14% of the sample, which has about 39,000 clones, about four fifths seen once. The source material was peripheral blood. All receptors come from a man over 45 with active or convalescent COVID-19.

The chain carries TRBV6-5 and TRBJ2-5, with 8 bases lining up with TRBD2. V trimming: 0 bases; J trimming: 4 bases; junction bases outside the gene matches: 4. Germline V CDR1 and CDR2: MNHEY, SVGAGI. The CDR3 has 15 residues. CDR3 sequence: CASSYSERGIETQYF. CDR3 nucleotides: TGTGCCAGCAGTTACTCGGAGCGGGGGATAGAGACCCAGTACTTC.

V is TRBV6-5 and J is TRBJ1-4, with 8 bases identical to TRBD1. V lost 2 bases, J lost 7 bases, and 6 bases stayed unmatched. The CDR3 has 15 amino acids. Per the germline V gene, CDR1 is MNHEY and CDR2 is SVGAGI. CDR3 DNA: TGTGCCAGCAGTTACACGACAGGGGATCGTGAAAAACTGTTTTTT. Amino acids: CASSYTTGDREKLFF.

V is TRBV18 and J is TRBJ1-1; 8 bases are a match to TRBD1. This CDR3 is 17 amino acids long. Per germline, CDR1 KGHSH and CDR2 LQKENI. V was pared by 3 bases and J by 1 base, with 10 bases of the junction left unmatched. CDR3 coding DNA: TGTGCCAGCTCACCCTTGGGACAGGTCACAACGAACACTGAAGCTTTCTTT. Protein product: CASSPLGQVTTNTEAFF.

The rearrangement joins TRBV5-1 to TRBJ1-4; D gene ambiguous. Trimming left V 7 bases short and J 10 bases short, with 17 bases between. In germline, CDR1 is SGHRS, CDR2 YFSETQ. CDR3 length: 13 amino acids. CDR3 bases: TGCGCCAGCGCTCTCCACAACGAGGGAAAACTGTTTTTT. Protein: CASALHNEGKLFF. Combining the CDR3 with reference TRBV5-1 and TRBJ1-4 gives the whole variable domain KAGVTQTPRYLIKTRGQQVTLSCSPISGHRSVSWYQQTPGQGLQFLFEYFSETQRNKGNFPGRFSGRQFSNSRSEMNVSTLELGDSALYLCASALHNEGKLFFGSGTQLSVL.

The chain couples TRBV5-1 to TRBJ2-7; tentative D call: TRBD2 (5 bases). The CDR3 covers 14 residues. The ends were cut back, 1 base at V and 3 bases at J, with 11 bases in the middle. The germline gives CDR1 SGHRS, CDR2 YFSETQ. DNA of the CDR3: TGCGCCAGCAGCTTGTCTCCGGGGAACTACGAGCAGTACTTC. Translated, it gives CASSLSPGNYEQYF.

The J gene is TRBJ1-4, the V gene TRBV5-6; D not certain. V lost 4 bases and J lost 4, with 8 bases in between. Germline V gene lookup returns CDR1 SGHDT and CDR2 YYEEEE. CDR3 length: 13 residues. This chain's CDR3 is CASSLGRNEKLFF. Written as DNA, the CDR3 is TGTGCCAGCAGCCTAGGTCGTAATGAAAAACTGTTTTTT.

The V call is TRBV27, the J call TRBJ1-5; tentatively, D is TRBD1 (5 bases). Trimming pared 3 bases from V and 0 bases from J, leaving 18 bases between. The CDR3 is 18 amino acids. Germline loops: CDR1 MNHEY, CDR2 SMNVEV (reference sequence). The CDR3 nucleotides read TGTGCCAGCAGTTTCCGTGCAGGGCGGCGATATAGCAATCAGCCCCAGCATTTT. Its translation: CASSFRAGRRYSNQPQHF.

DNA of the CDR3: TGTGCCAGCACCCCGACAGAGACCTACAATGAGCAGTTCTTC. It specifies CASTPTETYNEQFF. The chain employs TRBV4-2 and TRBJ2-1, with D tentatively TRBD1 (5 bases). The V end was cut by 7 bases, the J end by 2 bases, with 12 bases between. The CDR3 is made up of 14 amino acids. CDR1 LGHNA and CDR2 YNFKEQ come from the germline V gene.

The chain combines TRBV11-2 with TRBJ2-7; tentative D call: TRBD2 (5 bases). The CDR3 has 12 amino acids. The V and J ends lost 3 bases and 5 bases respectively, with 8 bases between them. Germline values: CDR1 SGHAT, CDR2 FQNNGV. The CDR3 sequence: CASSLTGNEQYF. CDR3 in DNA: TGTGCCAGCAGCTTGACGGGAAACGAGCAGTACTTC.

This CDR3 reads CASSRAGSSWQFF. The CDR3 nucleotides are TGTGCCAGCAGCCGAGCGGGGAGTTCGTGGCAGTTCTTC. The J gene is TRBJ2-1, the V gene TRBV14; TRBD2 matches at 7 bases. With 4 bases clipped from V and 12 bases from J, the junction kept 9 bases outside the gene matches. CDR1 is SGHDN and CDR2 is FVKESK in the germline V gene. The length of the CDR3 is 13 residues.

The rearrangement uses TRBV6-5 and TRBJ1-5; tentative D call: TRBD1 (5 bases). The CDR3 has 13 amino acids. V lost 6 bases to trimming and J lost 7 bases, with 13 bases between them. Germline loops: CDR1 MNHEY, CDR2 SVGAGI. Here the CDR3 reads CASSWEGRQPQHF. The DNA for the CDR3 is TGTGCCAGCAGCTGGGAGGGGCGGCAGCCCCAGCATTTT.

The J gene is TRBJ2-7, the V gene TRBV5-1, with 9 bases that match TRBD2. Germline V CDR1 and CDR2: SGHRS, YFSETQ. The V gene end was trimmed by 1 base and the J gene end by 3 bases; junction bases not matched to a gene: 11. The length of the CDR3 is 17 residues. DNA of the CDR3: TGCGCCAGCAGCTTGTTGGGCCAGGGACTAGCCGACTACGAGCAGTACTTC. It translates to CASSLLGQGLADYEQYF.

The chain links TRBV12-5 to TRBJ2-4, with 7 bases lining up with TRBD2. V trimming: 2 bases; J trimming: 7 bases; junction bases outside the gene matches: 5. Germline V gives CDR1 LGHNT, CDR2 FRNRAP. The CDR3 totals 14 residues. CDR3 residues: CASGLYGGGNIQYF. The DNA for the CDR3 is TGTGCTAGTGGTTTGTATGGGGGAGGGAACATTCAGTACTTC.

This chain links TRBV7-9 with TRBJ1-1, with TRBD1 matching 9 bases. The trim removed 5 bases at V and 4 bases at J, leaving 17 bases unmatched. The CDR3 runs 18 residues. Germline-derived CDR1 and CDR2 are SEHNR and FQNEAQ (reference sequence). The CDR3 DNA is TGTGCCAGCAGCACAATCAAGACAGGGGGGTCGGGGTCCACTGAAGCTTTCTTT. Amino acids: CASSTIKTGGSGSTEAFF.

The chain joins TRBV5-1 to TRBJ1-5; D is undetermined. Trimming cost V 0 bases and J 6 bases, with 10 bases left between them. CDR3 size: 14 residues. CDR1 SGHRS and CDR2 YFSETQ come from the germline V gene. CDR3 residues: CASSLDSGGQPQHF. In DNA form, the CDR3 reads TGCGCCAGCAGCTTGGATTCCGGTGGTCAGCCCCAGCATTTT. The full variable domain, completed using reference TRBV5-1 and TRBJ1-5, is KAGVTQTPRYLIKTRGQQVTLSCSPISGHRSVSWYQQTPGQGLQFLFEYFSETQRNKGNFPGRFSGRQFSNSRSEMNVSTLELGDSALYLCASSLDSGGQPQHFGDGTRLSIL.